This T cell receptor (beta chain) is from a study of shared T cell receptors in the human thymus. The repertoire was sequenced with immunoSEQ multiplex PCR; TCRdb's copy has only in-frame clones and lacks some. The sample lists approximately 580,000 clones, approximately 80% occurring once. With 4 bases clipped from V and 3 bases from J, the junction kept 9 bases outside the gene matches. CDR3 length: 17 residues. CDR1 is LNHDA and CDR2 is SQIVND in the germline V gene (reference sequence). These data are also associated with another study on human thymus T cells. Per that study: Thymic tissue was derived from resections collected during corrective heart surgery. Related work showed strongly overlapping thymic repertoires across unrelated individuals.

The receptor's source is a boy younger than two with a congenital heart defect. Sequences were obtained from thymocytes. This rearrangement joins TRBV19 to TRBJ2-2; 9 bases align to TRBD1. The chain's CDR3 is CASSTPQGAPDTGELFF. The CDR3 bases are TGTGCCAGTAGTACCCCACAGGGGGCGCCGGACACCGGGGAGCTGTTTTTT.